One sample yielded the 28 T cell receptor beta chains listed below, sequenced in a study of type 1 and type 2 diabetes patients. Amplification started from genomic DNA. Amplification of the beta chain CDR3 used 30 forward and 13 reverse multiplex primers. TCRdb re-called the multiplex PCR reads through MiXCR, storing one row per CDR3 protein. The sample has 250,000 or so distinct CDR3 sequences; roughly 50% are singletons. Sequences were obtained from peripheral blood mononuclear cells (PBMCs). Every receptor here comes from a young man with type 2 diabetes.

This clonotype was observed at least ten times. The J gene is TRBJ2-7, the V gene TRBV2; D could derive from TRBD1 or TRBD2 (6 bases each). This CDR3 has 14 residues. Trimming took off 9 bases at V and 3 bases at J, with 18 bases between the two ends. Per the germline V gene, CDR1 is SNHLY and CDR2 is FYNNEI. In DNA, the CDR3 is TGTGCCAGTACCGTCGGGGGCGCCGTCTACGAGCAGTACTTC. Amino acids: CASTVGGAVYEQYF. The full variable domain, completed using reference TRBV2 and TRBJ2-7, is EPEVTQTPSHQVTQMGQEVILRCVPISNHLYFYWYRQILGQKVEFLVSFYNNEISEKSEIFDDQFSVERPDGSNFTLKIRSTKLEDSAMYFCASTVGGAVYEQYFGPGTRLTVT.

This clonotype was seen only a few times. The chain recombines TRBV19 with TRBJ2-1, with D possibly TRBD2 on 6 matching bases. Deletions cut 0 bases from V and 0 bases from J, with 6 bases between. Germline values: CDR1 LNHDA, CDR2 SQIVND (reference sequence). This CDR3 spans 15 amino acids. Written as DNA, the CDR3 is TGTGCCAGTAGTATAGACGGGAGCTCCTACAATGAGCAGTTCTTC. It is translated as CASSIDGSSYNEQFF.

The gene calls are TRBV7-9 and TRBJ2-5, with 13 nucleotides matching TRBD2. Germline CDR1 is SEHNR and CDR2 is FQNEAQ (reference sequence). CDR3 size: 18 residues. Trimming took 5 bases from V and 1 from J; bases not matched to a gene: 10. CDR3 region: CASSPGTSGDPTQETQYF. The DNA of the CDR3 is TGTGCCAGCAGCCCCGGGACTAGCGGGGACCCCACCCAAGAGACCCAGTACTTC.

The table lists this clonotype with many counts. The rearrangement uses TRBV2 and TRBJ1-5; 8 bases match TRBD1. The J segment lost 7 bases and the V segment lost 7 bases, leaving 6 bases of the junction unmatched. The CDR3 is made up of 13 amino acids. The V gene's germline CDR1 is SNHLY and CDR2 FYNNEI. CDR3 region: CASMGTGKQPQHF. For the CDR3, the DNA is TGTGCCAGCATGGGGACAGGTAAACAGCCCCAGCATTTT.

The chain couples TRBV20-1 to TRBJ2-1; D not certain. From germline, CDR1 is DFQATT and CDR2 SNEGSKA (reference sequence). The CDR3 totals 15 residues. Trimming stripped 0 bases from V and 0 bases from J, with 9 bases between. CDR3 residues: CSARELPGSYNEQFF. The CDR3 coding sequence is TGCAGTGCTAGAGAGCTTCCGGGCTCCTACAATGAGCAGTTCTTC.

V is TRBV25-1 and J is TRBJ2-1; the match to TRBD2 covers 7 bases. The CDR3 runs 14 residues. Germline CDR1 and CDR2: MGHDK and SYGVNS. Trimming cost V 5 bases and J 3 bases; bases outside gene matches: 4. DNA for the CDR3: TGTGCCAGCAGTCGGCGGGGGTTCTACAATGAGCAGTTCTTC. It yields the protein CASSRRGFYNEQFF.

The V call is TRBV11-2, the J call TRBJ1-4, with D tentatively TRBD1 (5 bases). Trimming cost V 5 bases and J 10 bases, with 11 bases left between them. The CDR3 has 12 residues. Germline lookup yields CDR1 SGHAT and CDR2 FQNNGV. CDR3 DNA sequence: TGTGCCAGCAGCGCTAGTGGGGGAAAACTGTTTTTT. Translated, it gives CASSASGGKLFF.

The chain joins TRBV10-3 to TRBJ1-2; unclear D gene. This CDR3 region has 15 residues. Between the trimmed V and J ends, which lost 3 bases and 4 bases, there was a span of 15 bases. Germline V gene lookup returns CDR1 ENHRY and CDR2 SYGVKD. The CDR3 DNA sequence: TGTGCCATCAGTGATCCCGGGTCCTCGATCTATGGCTACACCTTC. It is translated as CAISDPGSSIYGYTF.

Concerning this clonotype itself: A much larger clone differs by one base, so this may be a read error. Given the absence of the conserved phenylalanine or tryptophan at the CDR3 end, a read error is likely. CDR3 loop: CASSDPAGQDYGYTS. Here the CDR3 DNA reads TGTGCCAGCAGTGACCCCGCAGGGCAAGACTATGGCTACACCTCC. The rearrangement links TRBV2 to TRBJ1-2; TRBD1 might be the D (5 bases). V was clipped by 3 bases and J by 3 bases, with 14 bases between them. The CDR3 loop spans 15 amino acids. CDR1 SNHLY and CDR2 FYNNEI come from the germline V gene.

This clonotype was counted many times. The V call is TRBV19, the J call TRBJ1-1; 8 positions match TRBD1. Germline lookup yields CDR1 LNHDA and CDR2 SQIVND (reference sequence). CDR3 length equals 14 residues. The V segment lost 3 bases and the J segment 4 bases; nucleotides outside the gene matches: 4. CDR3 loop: CASSIRQGSTEAFF. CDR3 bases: TGTGCCAGTAGTATCAGACAGGGGAGCACTGAAGCTTTCTTT. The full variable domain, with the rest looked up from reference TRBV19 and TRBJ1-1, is DGGITQSPKYLFRKEGQNVTLSCEQNLNHDAMYWYRQDPGQGLRLIYYSQIVNDFQKGDIAEGYSVSREKKESFPLTVTSAQKNPTAFYLCASSIRQGSTEAFFGQGTRLTVV.

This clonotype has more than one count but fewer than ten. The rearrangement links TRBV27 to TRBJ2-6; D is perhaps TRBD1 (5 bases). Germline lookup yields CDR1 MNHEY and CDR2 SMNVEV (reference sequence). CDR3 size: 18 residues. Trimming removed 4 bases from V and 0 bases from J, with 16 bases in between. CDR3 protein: CASSSSTASSSGANVLTF. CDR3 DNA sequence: TGTGCCAGCAGTTCGTCGACAGCAAGCTCCTCTGGGGCCAACGTCCTGACTTTC.

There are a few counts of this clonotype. The CDR3 reads CATSDLSEQFF. CDR3 coding DNA: TGTGCCACCAGTGATCTATCGGAGCAGTTCTTC. The rearrangement joins TRBV24-1 to TRBJ2-1, with D unclear. Germline CDR1 and CDR2: KGHDR and SFDVKD. This CDR3 region has 11 residues. V lost 3 bases to trimming and J lost 10 bases, with 6 bases between them.

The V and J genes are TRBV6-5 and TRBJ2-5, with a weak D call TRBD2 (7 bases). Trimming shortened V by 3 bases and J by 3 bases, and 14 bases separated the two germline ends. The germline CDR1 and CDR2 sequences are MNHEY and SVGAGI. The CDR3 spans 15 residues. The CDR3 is CASSYRGASEETQYF. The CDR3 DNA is TGTGCCAGCAGTTATCGGGGGGCCTCAGAAGAGACCCAGTACTTC.

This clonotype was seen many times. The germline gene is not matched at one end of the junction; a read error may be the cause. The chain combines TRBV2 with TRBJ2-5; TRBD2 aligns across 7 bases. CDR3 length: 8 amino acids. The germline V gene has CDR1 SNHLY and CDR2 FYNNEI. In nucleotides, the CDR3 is TGTGCCAGCAGTTGGGGGGGCTTC. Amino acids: CASSWGGF.

Here the CDR3 DNA reads TGCGCCAGTTTAGCGGCTACTAACTATGGCTACACCTTC. This gives the protein CASLAATNYGYTF. V is TRBV10-1 and J is TRBJ1-2; no reliable D call. The CDR3 runs to 13 residues. V gave up 9 bases and J gave up 0 bases, with 11 bases separating them. CDR1 WNHNN and CDR2 SYGVQD come from the germline V gene (reference sequence).

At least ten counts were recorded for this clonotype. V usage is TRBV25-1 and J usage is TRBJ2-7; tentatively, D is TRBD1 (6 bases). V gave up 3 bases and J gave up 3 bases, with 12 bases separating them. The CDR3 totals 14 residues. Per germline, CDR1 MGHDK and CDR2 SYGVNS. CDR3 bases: TGTGCCAGCAGTGACACCGCGACAGGCTACGAGCAGTACTTC. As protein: CASSDTATGYEQYF.

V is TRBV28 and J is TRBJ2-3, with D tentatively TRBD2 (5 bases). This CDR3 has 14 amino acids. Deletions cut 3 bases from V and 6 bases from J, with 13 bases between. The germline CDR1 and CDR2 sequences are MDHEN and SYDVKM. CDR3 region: CASSFFSSSDTQYF. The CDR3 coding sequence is TGTGCCAGCAGTTTCTTCAGTTCTAGCGATACGCAGTATTTT.

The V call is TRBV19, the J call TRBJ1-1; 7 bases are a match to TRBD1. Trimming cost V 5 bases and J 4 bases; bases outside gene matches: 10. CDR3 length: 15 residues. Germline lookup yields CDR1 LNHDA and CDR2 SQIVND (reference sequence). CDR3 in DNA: TGTGCCAGTAGTCACATTTCAGGGGGGGGCACTGAAGCTTTCTTT. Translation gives CASSHISGGGTEAFF. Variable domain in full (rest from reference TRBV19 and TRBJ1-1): DGGITQSPKYLFRKEGQNVTLSCEQNLNHDAMYWYRQDPGQGLRLIYYSQIVNDFQKGDIAEGYSVSREKKESFPLTVTSAQKNPTAFYLCASSHISGGGTEAFFGQGTRLTVV.

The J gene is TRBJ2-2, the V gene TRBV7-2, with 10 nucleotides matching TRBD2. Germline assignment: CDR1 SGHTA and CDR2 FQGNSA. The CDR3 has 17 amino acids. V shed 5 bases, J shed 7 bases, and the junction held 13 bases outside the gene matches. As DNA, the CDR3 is TGTGCCAGCAGCCGGCCAGCGGGGGGGCCTGGGGGCGGGGAGCTGTTTTTT. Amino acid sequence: CASSRPAGGPGGGELFF.

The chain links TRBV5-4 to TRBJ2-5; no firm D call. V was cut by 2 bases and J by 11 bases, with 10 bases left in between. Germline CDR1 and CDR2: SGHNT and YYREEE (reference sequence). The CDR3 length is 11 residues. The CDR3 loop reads CASSFGGIQYF. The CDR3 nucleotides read TGTGCCAGCAGCTTCGGCGGAATTCAGTACTTC. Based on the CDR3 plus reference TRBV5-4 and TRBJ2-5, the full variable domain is ETGVTQSPTHLIKTRGQQVTLRCSSQSGHNTVSWYQQALGQGPQFIFQYYREEENGRGNFPPRFSGLQFPNYSSELNVNALELDDSALYLCASSFGGIQYFGPGTRLLVL.

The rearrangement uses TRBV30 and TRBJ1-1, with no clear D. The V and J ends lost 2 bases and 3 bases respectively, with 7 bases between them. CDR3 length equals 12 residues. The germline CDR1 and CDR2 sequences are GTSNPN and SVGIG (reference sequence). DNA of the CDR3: TGTGCCTGGAGTATCCCAGACACTGAAGCTTTCTTT. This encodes CAWSIPDTEAFF.

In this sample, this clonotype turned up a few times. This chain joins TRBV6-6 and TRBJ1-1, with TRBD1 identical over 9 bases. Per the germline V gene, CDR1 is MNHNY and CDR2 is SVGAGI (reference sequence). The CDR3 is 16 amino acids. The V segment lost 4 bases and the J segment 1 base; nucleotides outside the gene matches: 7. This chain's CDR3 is CASSSQQGAENTEAFF. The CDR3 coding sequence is TGTGCCAGCAGTTCACAACAGGGGGCTGAGAACACTGAAGCTTTCTTT.

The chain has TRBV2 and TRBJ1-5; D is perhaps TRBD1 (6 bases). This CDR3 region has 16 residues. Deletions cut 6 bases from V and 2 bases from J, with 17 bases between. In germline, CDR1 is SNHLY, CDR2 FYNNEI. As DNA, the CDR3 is TGTGCCAGCAGCGACCCCGGGGGGGGGCGCAATCAGCCCCAGCATTTT. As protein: CASSDPGGGRNQPQHF.

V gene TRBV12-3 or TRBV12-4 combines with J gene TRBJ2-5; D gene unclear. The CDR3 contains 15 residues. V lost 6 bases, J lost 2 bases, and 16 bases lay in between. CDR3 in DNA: TGTGCCAGCAGCAATCCCCTAAGCCTACAAGAGACCCAGTACTTC. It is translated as CASSNPLSLQETQYF.

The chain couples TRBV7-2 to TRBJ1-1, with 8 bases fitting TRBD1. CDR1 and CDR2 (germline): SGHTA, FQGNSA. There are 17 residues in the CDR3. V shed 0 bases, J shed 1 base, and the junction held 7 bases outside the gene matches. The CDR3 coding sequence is TGTGCCAGCAGCTTAGCGCAAATGGGACAGGAGAACACTGAAGCTTTCTTT. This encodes CASSLAQMGQENTEAFF.

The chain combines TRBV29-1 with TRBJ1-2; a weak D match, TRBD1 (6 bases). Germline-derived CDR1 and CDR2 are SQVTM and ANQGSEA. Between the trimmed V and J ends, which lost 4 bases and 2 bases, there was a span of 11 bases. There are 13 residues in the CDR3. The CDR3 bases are TGCAGCGTTGGTCCAGGGGCGAACTATGGCTACACCTTC. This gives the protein CSVGPGANYGYTF.

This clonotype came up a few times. CDR3 loop: CASSSDRTREQFF. CDR3 DNA sequence: TGTGCCAGCAGCTCGGACAGGACCAGGGAGCAGTTCTTC. The V gene is TRBV7-8, the J gene TRBJ2-1; TRBD1 aligns across 7 bases. CDR1 is SGHVS and CDR2 is FQNEAQ in the germline V gene. The CDR3 sequence is 13 residues long. The V segment lost 4 bases and the J segment 10 bases; nucleotides outside the gene matches: 7.

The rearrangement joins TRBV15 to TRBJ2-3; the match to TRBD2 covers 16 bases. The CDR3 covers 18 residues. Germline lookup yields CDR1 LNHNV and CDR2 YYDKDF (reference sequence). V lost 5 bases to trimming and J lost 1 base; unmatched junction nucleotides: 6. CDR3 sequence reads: CATSWGLAGGPGTDTQYF. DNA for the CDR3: TGTGCCACCAGCTGGGGACTAGCGGGGGGGCCGGGCACAGATACGCAGTATTTT.